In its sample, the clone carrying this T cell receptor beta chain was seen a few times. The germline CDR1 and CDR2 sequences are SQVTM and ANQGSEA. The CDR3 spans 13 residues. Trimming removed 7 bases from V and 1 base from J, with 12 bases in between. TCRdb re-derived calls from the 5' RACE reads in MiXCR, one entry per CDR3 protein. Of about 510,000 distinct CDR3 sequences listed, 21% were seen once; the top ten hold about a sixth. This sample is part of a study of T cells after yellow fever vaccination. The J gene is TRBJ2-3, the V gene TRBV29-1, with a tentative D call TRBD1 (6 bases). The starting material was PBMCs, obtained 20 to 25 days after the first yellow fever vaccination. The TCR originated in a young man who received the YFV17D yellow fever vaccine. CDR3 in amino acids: CSARQVGTDTQYF. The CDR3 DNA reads TGCAGCGCAAGACAGGTGGGCACAGATACGCAGTATTTT.